The source of this TCR beta chain is a study of blood T cell repertoires in COVID-19. In the study overall: The United States, Italy and Spain provided the acute and convalescent COVID-19 samples. Sources were T cells, B-cell-depleted T cells, or PBMCs; the material itself was cDNA or gDNA.

The protocol was immunoSEQ multiplex PCR, while the TCRdb copy is restricted to in-frame clones and leaves out a portion. The profile covers about 170,000 clones, with 87% appearing a single time and roughly 3.6% taken by the ten largest. V dropped 3 bases and J dropped 8 bases, with 15 bases sitting between them. Germline V CDR1 and CDR2: KGHDR, SFDVKD. The CDR3 totals 14 residues. Specimen: peripheral blood. This TCR derives from a man between 18 and 29 years old with active or convalescent COVID-19. The gene calls are TRBV24-1 and TRBJ1-2; D may be TRBD1 (6 bases). The CDR3 reads CATSDATTGGGYTF. CDR3 DNA: TGTGCCACCAGTGATGCAACGACAGGAGGAGGCTACACCTTC.